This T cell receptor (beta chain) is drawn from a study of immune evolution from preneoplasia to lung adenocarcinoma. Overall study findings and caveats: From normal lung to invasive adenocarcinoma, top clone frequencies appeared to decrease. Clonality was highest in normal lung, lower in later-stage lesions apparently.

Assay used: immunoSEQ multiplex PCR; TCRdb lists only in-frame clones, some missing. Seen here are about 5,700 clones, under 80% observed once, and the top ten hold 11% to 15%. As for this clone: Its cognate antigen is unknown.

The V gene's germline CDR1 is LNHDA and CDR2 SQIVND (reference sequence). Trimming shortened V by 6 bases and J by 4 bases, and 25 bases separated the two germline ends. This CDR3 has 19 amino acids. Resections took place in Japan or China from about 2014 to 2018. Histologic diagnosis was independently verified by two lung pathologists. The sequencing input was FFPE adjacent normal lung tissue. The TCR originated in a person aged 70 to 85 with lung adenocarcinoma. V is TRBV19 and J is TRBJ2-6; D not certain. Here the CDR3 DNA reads TGTGCCAGTAGAAATAGACCGGGTCGCAATGACGGAGGGGCCAACGTCCTGACTTTC. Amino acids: CASRNRPGRNDGGANVLTF.